This T cell receptor (beta chain) was documented in a study of CD8 T cells in ankylosing spondylitis. The CDR3 is 13 amino acids. V lost 8 bases to trimming and J lost 5 bases, with 15 bases between them. Researchers built TCR beta libraries using quantitative 5'-RACE with molecular barcodes. One entry per CDR3 protein, called by TCRdb with MiXCR from the 5' RACE reads. The table includes 350,000 to 450,000 distinct CDR3 sequences, roughly 25% detected once. Notes on the study in general: For ankylosing spondylitis blood, a TCR beta motif of several highly homologous variants appeared characteristic.

There are a few counts of this clonotype. Its target is not known. Material for sequencing was blood, either unsorted or a sorted T cell fraction (not recorded which). V usage is TRBV12-3 or TRBV12-4 and J usage is TRBJ2-5; D might be TRBD2 (6 bases). The TCR was taken from a male donor with ankylosing spondylitis. The CDR3 loop reads CASAGTPIETQYF. CDR3 in DNA: TGTGCCAGCGCCGGGACTCCCATTGAGACCCAGTACTTC.